This paragraph covers one TCR beta chain sequence. Its specificity is unknown. This sample was taken from a study of regulatory T cells in long-lasting Graves disease. In the study overall: Patients met the persistent Graves' disease definition after over 5 years of antithyroid drugs with positive TSH receptor antibodies.

General study findings and limits: Sharing of public clonotypes was greater in persistent patients (roughly 2,600) than in new patients (around 1,000). Rather than thyroid tissue, only peripheral blood underwent study.

The time point denotes: persistent/refractory GD, antithyroid drugs over 5 years with positive TRAb. Isolated PBMC RNA provided the starting material for the TCR library. A blood draw put about 9 milliliters of peripheral blood into EDTA tubes. CDR3-region Arm-PCR and iRepertoire HTBI primers produced the TCR beta libraries. MiXCR was run by TCRdb on the multiplex PCR reads, yielding one entry per CDR3 protein. This sample carries fewer than 550,000 distinct CDR3 sequences, around a fifth of them seen once, and the ten largest clones take roughly 7%. Sequenced here: peripheral blood mononuclear cells (PBMCs), sampled when the disease was refractory, from a patient treated with antithyroid drugs. The receptor was isolated from a female donor with Graves disease.

The CDR3: CASSWDGGSEQYF. In nucleotides, the CDR3 is TGTGCCAGCAGCTGGGACGGCGGGAGTGAGCAGTACTTC. The chain uses TRBV6-1 and TRBJ2-7; 7 bases align to TRBD2. Germline V lookup: CDR1 MNHNS, CDR2 SASEGT. V lost 6 bases to trimming and J lost 7 bases; unmatched junction nucleotides: 9. The CDR3 sequence is 13 residues long.